This T cell receptor beta chain stems from a study of T cell responses to AZD1222 COVID-19 vaccine. Libraries were prepared by immunoSEQ multiplex PCR; TCRdb keeps only in-frame clonotypes and omits some of them. The top ten clones hold 5% of a sample with around 120,000 clones, about 92% of them seen once. This clone has only one observation. What it recognizes is unknown. General study results and limits: As reported, nearly half of all spike-specific TCRs target variant regions that are unmutated. In a largely white British group with more females than males, clonal diversity was possibly underestimated.

Germline V gene lookup returns CDR1 ENHRY and CDR2 SYGVKD. The V end was cut by 3 bases, the J end by 11 bases, with 14 bases between. The CDR3 is 12 residues long. Sequencing used peripheral blood, obtained 28 days after the second AZD1222 dose. The genes are TRBV10-3 and TRBJ2-7; D call uncertain. The TCR comes from an adult who received the AZD1222 COVID-19 vaccine. CDR3 protein: CAISEVPEREYF. CDR3 DNA: TGTGCCATCAGTGAAGTCCCCGAACGGGAGTACTTC.